The 16 T cell receptor beta chains below were found in one sample sequenced in a study of breast tumors, draining lymph nodes, adjacent tissues. Breast cancer patients provided tissue from their axillary draining lymph nodes. TCRdb independently ran MiXCR on the multiplex PCR reads; one entry per CDR3 protein. The sample carries 200,000 to 250,000 distinct CDR3 sequences, 30% to 35% recorded once. The sequenced sample was axillary lymph node tissue. Every receptor here comes from a female donor with breast cancer. Some clones in this sample may be carry-over from other donors' samples.

V is TRBV12-3 or TRBV12-4 and J is TRBJ2-7; 10 positions match TRBD1. The trim removed 4 bases at V and 5 bases at J, leaving 8 bases unmatched. CDR3 length equals 15 residues. The CDR3 sequence is CASSYGTGAGDEQYF. CDR3 sequence (DNA): TGTGCCAGCAGTTATGGGACAGGGGCCGGCGACGAGCAGTACTTC.

In regard to this clonotype: A much more abundant neighbour one base away suggests this may be a read error. The chain carries TRBV20-1 and TRBJ2-3; tentative D call: TRBD2 (6 bases). The CDR3 loop spans 13 amino acids. Trimming removed 5 bases at V and 7 bases at J, with 16 bases between. Germline lookup yields CDR1 DFQATT and CDR2 SNEGSKA (reference sequence). The CDR3 here is CSAGRVGGNTQYF. The CDR3 region has the DNA TGCAGTGCTGGGCGGGTGGGGGGTAATACGCAGTATTTT.

This clonotype occurred many times. The CDR3 protein is CASTFEGFWDGYTF. The CDR3 DNA is TGTGCCAGTACCTTCGAGGGTTTTTGGGATGGCTACACCTTC. The chain links TRBV19 to TRBJ1-2; unclear D gene. The CDR3 extends over 14 amino acids. V was trimmed by 7 bases and J by 6 bases, leaving 18 bases between them. Germline V lookup: CDR1 LNHDA, CDR2 SQIVND (reference sequence).

This clonotype was seen ten or more times. The chain is built from TRBV6-1 and TRBJ2-3; TRBD1 agrees at 9 bases. Losses at the gene ends were 4 bases for V and 2 bases for J; bases not matched to a gene: 7. The CDR3 has 16 amino acids. Germline CDR1 reads MNHNS; CDR2 reads SASEGT. The CDR3 here is CASSADRGSDTDTQYF. CDR3 nucleotide sequence: TGTGCCAGCAGTGCGGACAGGGGATCGGACACAGATACGCAGTATTTT.

This clonotype was counted many times. V usage is TRBV19 and J usage is TRBJ2-1; 8 bases fit TRBD1. Trimming took 3 bases from V and 9 from J; bases not matched to a gene: 1. CDR1 and CDR2 from the germline V gene are LNHDA and SQIVND (reference sequence). The CDR3 sequence is 12 residues long. The CDR3 DNA is TGTGCCAGTAGTATCGGGACAGGTGAGCAGTTCTTC. It is translated as CASSIGTGEQFF. Looking up the rest from reference TRBV19 and TRBJ2-1 gives the full variable domain: DGGITQSPKYLFRKEGQNVTLSCEQNLNHDAMYWYRQDPGQGLRLIYYSQIVNDFQKGDIAEGYSVSREKKESFPLTVTSAQKNPTAFYLCASSIGTGEQFFGPGTRLTVL.

This clonotype came up many times. The rearrangement joins TRBV20-1 to TRBJ2-7; 9 bases fit TRBD2. Trimming at V came to 3 bases and at J to 3 bases, leaving 12 bases not matched to a gene. This CDR3 has 16 amino acids. CDR1 and CDR2 from the germline V gene are DFQATT and SNEGSKA (reference sequence). CDR3 sequence reads: CSASESRGGLFYEQYF. The CDR3 nucleotides read TGCAGTGCTAGTGAATCGCGGGGGGGGTTGTTCTACGAGCAGTACTTC.

This clonotype was counted at least ten times. The genes are TRBV2 and TRBJ2-7; D is perhaps TRBD1 or TRBD2 (6 bases each). The germline CDR1 and CDR2 sequences are SNHLY and FYNNEI. This CDR3 comprises 17 residues. V was shortened by 0 bases and J by 7 bases, with 22 bases between the two germline ends. CDR3 sequence reads: CASSEAVQPWGAVEQYF. In DNA form, the CDR3 reads TGTGCCAGCAGTGAAGCCGTCCAGCCTTGGGGGGCGGTTGAGCAGTACTTC.

This chain links TRBV6-5 with TRBJ1-3; a possible D gene is TRBD1 (5 bases). Looked up from germline, CDR1 is MNHEY and CDR2 is SVGAGI. V was clipped by 10 bases and J by 0 bases, with 10 bases between them. CDR3 length equals 13 residues. DNA for the CDR3: TGTGCCACCCGACAGACCTCTGGAAACACCATATATTTT. The encoded protein is CATRQTSGNTIYF.

This clonotype was counted ten times or more. V gene TRBV9 combines with J gene TRBJ2-1; D assignment may be TRBD1 or TRBD2 (6 bases each). This CDR3 is 15 amino acids long. Germline CDR1 and CDR2: SGDLS and YYNGEE. V lost 3 bases and J 5 bases, leaving 15 bases between the germline ends. The CDR3 loop is CASSAHLGGNNEQFF. DNA of the CDR3: TGTGCCAGCAGCGCCCACCTGGGGGGCAACAATGAGCAGTTCTTC. The full variable domain, completed using reference TRBV9 and TRBJ2-1, is DSGVTQTPKHLITATGQRVTLRCSPRSGDLSVYWYQQSLDQGLQFLIQYYNGEERAKGNILERFSAQQFPDLHSELNLSSLELGDSALYFCASSAHLGGNNEQFFGPGTRLTVL.

This clonotype was observed at least ten times. The gene calls are TRBV5-4 and TRBJ2-5, with D maybe TRBD2 (6 bases). Between the trimmed V and J ends, which lost 7 bases and 0 bases, there was a span of 13 bases. Germline V gene lookup returns CDR1 SGHNT and CDR2 YYREEE (reference sequence). This CDR3 has 14 amino acids. The CDR3 spells CASSREAHQETQYF. The CDR3 nucleotides are TGTGCCAGCTCGAGGGAGGCTCACCAAGAGACCCAGTACTTC.

Many counts were recorded for this clonotype. The J gene is TRBJ2-5, the V gene TRBV20-1, with 10 bases identical to TRBD2. The CDR3 contains 15 residues. V lost 3 bases and J lost 5; bases outside the gene matches: 9. Germline V gene sequence: CDR1 DFQATT, CDR2 SNEGSKA (reference sequence). CDR3 sequence: CSARGAGGPRETQYF. The CDR3 bases are TGCAGTGCTAGGGGAGCGGGGGGGCCTCGGGAGACCCAGTACTTC.

This clonotype was seen many times. This sequence joins TRBV4-2 and TRBJ2-3; TRBD2 matches at 9 bases. The germline V gene has CDR1 LGHNA and CDR2 YNFKEQ. There are 16 residues in the CDR3. With 0 bases clipped from V and 4 bases from J, the junction kept 5 bases outside the gene matches. The CDR3 here is CASSQEGAGGPDTQYF. CDR3 DNA: TGTGCCAGCAGCCAAGAAGGGGCGGGGGGGCCAGATACGCAGTATTTT.

The chain couples TRBV6-5 to TRBJ2-7; 9 bases are shared with TRBD2. After removal of 2 bases from V and 4 bases from J, the junction contained 3 bases not matched to a gene. CDR1 is MNHEY, CDR2 SVGAGI, per germline. The CDR3 is made up of 14 amino acids. The CDR3 bases are TGTGCCAGCAGTTACGGACTAGCGTCGTACGAGCAGTACTTC. The encoded protein is CASSYGLASYEQYF.

This clonotype was detected ten times or more. The chain recombines TRBV5-4 with TRBJ2-3; no reliable D call. Between the trimmed V and J ends, which lost 5 bases and 4 bases, there was a span of 14 bases. The germline V gene has CDR1 SGHNT and CDR2 YYREEE (reference sequence). The CDR3 has 14 residues. The CDR3 region has the DNA TGTGCCAGCAGGTTAGCCCACCTGGCAGATACGCAGTATTTT. This translates into CASRLAHLADTQYF.

The rearrangement uses TRBV12-3 or TRBV12-4 and TRBJ2-3; a weak D match, TRBD1 (6 bases). CDR3 size: 14 residues. V was cut by 2 bases and J by 11 bases, with 17 bases left in between. CDR3 nucleotides: TGTGCCAGCAGTTTAAACAGGGTCCGTGGCGGGCAGTATTTT. It specifies CASSLNRVRGGQYF.

At least ten counts were recorded for this clonotype. DNA of the CDR3: TGTGCCAGCAGCTTTACCCCGGGACAGTTATACGAGCAGTACTTC. This sequence encodes CASSFTPGQLYEQYF. The chain joins TRBV5-6 to TRBJ2-7, with 7 nucleotides matching TRBD1. In germline, CDR1 is SGHDT, CDR2 YYEEEE. The CDR3 has 15 amino acids. Unmatched junction bases numbered 9, after V lost 2 bases and J lost 4 bases.